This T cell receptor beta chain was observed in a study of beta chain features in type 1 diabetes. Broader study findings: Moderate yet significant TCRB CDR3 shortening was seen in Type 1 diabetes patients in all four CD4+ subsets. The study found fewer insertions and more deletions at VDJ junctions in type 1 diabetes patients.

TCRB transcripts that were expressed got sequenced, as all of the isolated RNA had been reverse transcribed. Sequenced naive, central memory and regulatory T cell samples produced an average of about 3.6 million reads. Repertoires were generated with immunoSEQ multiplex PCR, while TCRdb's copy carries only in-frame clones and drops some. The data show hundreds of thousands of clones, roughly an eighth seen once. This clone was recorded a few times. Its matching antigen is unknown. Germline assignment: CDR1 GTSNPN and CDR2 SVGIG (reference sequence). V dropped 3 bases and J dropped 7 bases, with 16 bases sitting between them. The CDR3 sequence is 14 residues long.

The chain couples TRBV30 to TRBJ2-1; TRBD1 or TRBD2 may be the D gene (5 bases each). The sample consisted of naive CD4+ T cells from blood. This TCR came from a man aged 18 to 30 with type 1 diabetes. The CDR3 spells CAWSQSGPPNEQFF. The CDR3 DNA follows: TGTGCCTGGAGCCAATCGGGACCGCCGAATGAGCAGTTCTTC.